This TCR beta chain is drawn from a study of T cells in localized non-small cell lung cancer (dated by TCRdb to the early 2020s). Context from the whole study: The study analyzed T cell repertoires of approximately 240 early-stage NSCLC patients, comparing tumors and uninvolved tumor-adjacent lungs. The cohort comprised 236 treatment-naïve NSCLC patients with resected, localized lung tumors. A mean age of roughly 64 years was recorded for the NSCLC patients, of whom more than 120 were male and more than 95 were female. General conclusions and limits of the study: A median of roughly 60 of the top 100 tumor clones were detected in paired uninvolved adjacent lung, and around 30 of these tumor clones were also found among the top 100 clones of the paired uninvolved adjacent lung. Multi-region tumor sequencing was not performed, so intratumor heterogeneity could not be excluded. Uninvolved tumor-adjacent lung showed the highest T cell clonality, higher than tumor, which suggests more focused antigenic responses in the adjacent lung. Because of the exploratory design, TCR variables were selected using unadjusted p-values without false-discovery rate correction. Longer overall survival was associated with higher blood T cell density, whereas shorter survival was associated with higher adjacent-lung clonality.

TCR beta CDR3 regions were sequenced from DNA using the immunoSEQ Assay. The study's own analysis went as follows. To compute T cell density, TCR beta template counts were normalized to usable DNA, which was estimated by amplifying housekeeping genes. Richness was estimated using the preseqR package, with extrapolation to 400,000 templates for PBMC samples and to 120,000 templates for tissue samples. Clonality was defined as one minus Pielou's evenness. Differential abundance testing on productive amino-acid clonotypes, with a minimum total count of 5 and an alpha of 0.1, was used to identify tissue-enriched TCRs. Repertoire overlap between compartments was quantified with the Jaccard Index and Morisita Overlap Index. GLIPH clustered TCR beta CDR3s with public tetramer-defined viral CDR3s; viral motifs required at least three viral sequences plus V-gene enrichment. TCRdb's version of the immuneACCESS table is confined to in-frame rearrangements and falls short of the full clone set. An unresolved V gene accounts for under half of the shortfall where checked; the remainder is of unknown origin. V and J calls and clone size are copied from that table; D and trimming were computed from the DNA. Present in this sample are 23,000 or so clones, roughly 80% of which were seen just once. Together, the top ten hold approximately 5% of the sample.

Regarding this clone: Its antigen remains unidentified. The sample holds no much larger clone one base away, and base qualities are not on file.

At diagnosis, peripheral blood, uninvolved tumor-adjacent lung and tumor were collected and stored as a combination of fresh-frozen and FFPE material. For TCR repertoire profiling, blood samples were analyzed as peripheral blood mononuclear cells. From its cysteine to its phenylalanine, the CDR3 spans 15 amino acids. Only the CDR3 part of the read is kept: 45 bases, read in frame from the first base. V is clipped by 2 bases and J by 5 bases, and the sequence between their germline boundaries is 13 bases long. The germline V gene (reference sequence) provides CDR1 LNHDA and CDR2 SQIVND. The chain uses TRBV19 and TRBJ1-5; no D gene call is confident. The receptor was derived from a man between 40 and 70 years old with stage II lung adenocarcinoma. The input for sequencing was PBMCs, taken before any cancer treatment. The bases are TGTGCCAGTAGTATAATCGTGGGGAGGGATCAGCCCCAGCATTTT. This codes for CASSIIVGRDQPQHF.